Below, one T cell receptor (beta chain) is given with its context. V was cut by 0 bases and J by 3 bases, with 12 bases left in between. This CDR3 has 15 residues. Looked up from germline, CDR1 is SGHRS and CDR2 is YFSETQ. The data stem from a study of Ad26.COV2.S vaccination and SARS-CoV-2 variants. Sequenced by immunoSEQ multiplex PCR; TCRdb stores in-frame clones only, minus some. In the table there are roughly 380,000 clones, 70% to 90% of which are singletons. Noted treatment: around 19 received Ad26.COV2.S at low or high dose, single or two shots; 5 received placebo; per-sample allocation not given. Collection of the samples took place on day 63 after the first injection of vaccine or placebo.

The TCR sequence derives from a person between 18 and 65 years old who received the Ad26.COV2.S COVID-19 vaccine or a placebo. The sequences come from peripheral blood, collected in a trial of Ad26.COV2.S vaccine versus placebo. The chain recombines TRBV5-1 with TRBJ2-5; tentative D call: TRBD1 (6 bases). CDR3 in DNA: TGCGCCAGCAGCTTGGGCCACAGGGTCGAAGAGACCCAGTACTTC. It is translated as CASSLGHRVEETQYF.